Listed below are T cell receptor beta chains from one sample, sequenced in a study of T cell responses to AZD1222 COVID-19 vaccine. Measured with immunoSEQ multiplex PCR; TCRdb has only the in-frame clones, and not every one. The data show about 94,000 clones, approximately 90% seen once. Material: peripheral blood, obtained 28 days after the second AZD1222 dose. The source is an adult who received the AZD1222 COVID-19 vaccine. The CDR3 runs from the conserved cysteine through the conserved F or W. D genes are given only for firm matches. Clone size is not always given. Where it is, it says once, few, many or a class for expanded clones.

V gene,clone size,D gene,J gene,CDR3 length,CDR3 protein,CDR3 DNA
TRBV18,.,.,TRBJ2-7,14,CASSPRTASYEQYF,TGTGCCAGCTCACCACGGACAGCCTCCTACGAGCAGTACTTC
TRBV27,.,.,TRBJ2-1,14,CASSLGRAYNEQFF,TGTGCCAGCAGTTTAGGCCGGGCCTACAATGAGCAGTTCTTC
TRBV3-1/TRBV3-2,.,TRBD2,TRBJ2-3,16,CASSQDQAGFTDTQYF,TGTGCCAGCAGCCAAGATCAAGCGGGATTCACAGATACGCAGTATTTT
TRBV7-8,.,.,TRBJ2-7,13,CASVNPTPYEQYF,TGTGCCAGCGTAAACCCTACCCCCTACGAGCAGTACTTC
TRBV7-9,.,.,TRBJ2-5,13,CASSLNVGETQYF,TGTGCCAGCAGCTTAAACGTCGGGGAGACCCAGTACTTC
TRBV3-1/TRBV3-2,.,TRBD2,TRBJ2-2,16,CASSHSGGQWGGELFF,TGTGCCAGCAGCCACAGCGGGGGGCAGTGGGGCGGGGAGCTGTTTTTT
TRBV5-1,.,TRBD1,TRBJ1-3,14,CASSLAQGDNTIYF,TGCGCCAGCAGCTTGGCACAGGGGGACAACACCATATATTTT
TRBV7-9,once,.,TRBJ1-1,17,CASSPDVTGTLNTEAFF,TGTGCCAGCAGCCCAGACGTAACAGGGACCCTTAACACTGAAGCTTTCTTT
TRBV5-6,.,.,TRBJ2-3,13,CASSLASLDTQYF,TGTGCCAGCAGCTTGGCCAGTCTGGATACGCAGTATTTT
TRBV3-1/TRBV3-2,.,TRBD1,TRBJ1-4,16,CASSQGRGQPNEKLFF,TGTGCCAGCAGCCAAGGAAGGGGACAGCCGAATGAAAAACTGTTTTTT
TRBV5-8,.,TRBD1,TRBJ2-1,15,CASSGGQGAYNEQFF,TGTGCCAGCAGCGGGGGACAGGGGGCTTACAATGAGCAGTTCTTC
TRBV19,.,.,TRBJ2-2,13,CASSIASTGELFF,TGTGCCAGTAGTATTGCTAGCACCGGGGAGCTGTTTTTT
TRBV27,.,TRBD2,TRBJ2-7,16,CASSLSGTSASYEQYF,TGTGCCAGCAGTTTATCGGGGACTAGCGCTTCCTACGAGCAGTACTTC
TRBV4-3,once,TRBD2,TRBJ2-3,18,CASSQSGTSISGPDTQYF,TGCGCCAGCAGCCAATCGGGGACTAGCATTTCTGGCCCAGATACGCAGTATTTT
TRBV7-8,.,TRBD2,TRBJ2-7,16,CASTNWPGTSQNQQYF,TGTGCCAGCACTAATTGGCCCGGGACTAGCCAGAATCAGCAGTACTTC
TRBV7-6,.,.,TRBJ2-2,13,CASSRDGTGELFF,TGTGCCAGCAGCCGGGACGGCACCGGGGAGCTGTTTTTT
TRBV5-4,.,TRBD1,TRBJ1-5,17,CASSLGPNRGQDQPQHF,TGTGCCAGCAGCTTGGGACCCAACAGGGGGCAGGATCAGCCCCAGCATTTT
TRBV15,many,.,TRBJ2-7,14,CATSSRDGTYEQYF,TGTGCCACCAGCAGCCGCGACGGCACCTACGAGCAGTACTTC
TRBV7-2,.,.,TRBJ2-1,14,CASSLGVASNEQFF,TGTGCCAGCAGCTTAGGAGTAGCGTCCAATGAGCAGTTCTTC
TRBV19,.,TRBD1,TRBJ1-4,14,CATKTGTGNEKLFF,TGTGCCACCAAGACAGGGACAGGGAATGAAAAACTGTTTTTT
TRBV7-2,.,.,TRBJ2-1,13,CASSFPGSYEQFF,TGTGCCAGCAGCTTTCCAGGGTCTTATGAGCAGTTCTTC
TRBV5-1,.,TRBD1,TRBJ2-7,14,CASSLLRTGNEQYF,TGCGCCAGCAGCTTGTTGCGGACAGGGAACGAGCAGTACTTC
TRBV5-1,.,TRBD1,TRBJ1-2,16,CASSPDYYRGRNGYTF,TGCGCCAGCAGCCCGGATTACTACAGGGGGAGGAATGGCTACACCTTC
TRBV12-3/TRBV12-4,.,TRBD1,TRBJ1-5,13,CASSGTDNQPQHF,TGTGCCAGCAGTGGGACAGATAATCAGCCCCAGCATTTT
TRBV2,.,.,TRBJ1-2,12,CASTFGLYGYTF,TGTGCCAGTACCTTTGGCCTCTATGGCTACACCTTC
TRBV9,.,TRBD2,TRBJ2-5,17,CASSAGGAAGVMETQYF,TGTGCCAGCAGCGCGGGAGGGGCAGCGGGAGTGATGGAGACCCAGTACTTC